The 15 T cell receptor beta chains below come from one sample, sequenced in a study of shared clonotypes between healthy human individuals. This table comes from immunoSEQ multiplex PCR, and its TCRdb copy is limited to in-frame clones, with some not included. Seen here are about 480,000 clones, 75% to 80% observed once, and the top ten hold 12%. Source material: PBMCs. These receptors were collected from a woman aged 40 to 50 in good health. Some clones in this sample may be carry-over from other donors' samples.

This chain connects TRBV30 to TRBJ2-7; D not certain. The length of the CDR3 is 16 residues. V lost 0 bases to trimming and J lost 4 bases, with 19 bases between them. Germline V gene lookup returns CDR1 GTSNPN and CDR2 SVGIG (reference sequence). CDR3 protein: CAWSVLPRGRDYEQYF. The DNA for the CDR3 is TGTGCCTGGAGTGTACTCCCCCGCGGAAGAGATTACGAGCAGTACTTC.

The gene calls are TRBV7-3 and TRBJ2-3; 13 nucleotides align to TRBD2. Germline V CDR1 and CDR2: SGHTA, FQGTGA. V lost 5 bases and J lost 4; bases outside the gene matches: 9. The CDR3 has 17 residues. In nucleotides, the CDR3 is TGTGCCAGCAGCCACGGACTAGCGGGAGAGGGGCCAGATACGCAGTATTTT. Translated: CASSHGLAGEGPDTQYF. The whole variable domain, filled in from reference TRBV7-3 and TRBJ2-3, reads GAGVSQTPSNKVTEKGKYVELRCDPISGHTALYWYRQSLGQGPEFLIYFQGTGAADDSGLPNDRFFAVRPEGSVSTLKIQRTERGDSAVYLCASSHGLAGEGPDTQYFGPGTRLTVL.

About this clone itself: This probably arose from a read error, given a far larger clone one base away. Other DNA sequences in this sample translate to the same CDR3. The rearrangement joins TRBV2 to TRBJ2-7; tentatively, D is TRBD2 (6 bases). V was clipped by 4 bases and J by 2 bases, with 9 bases between them. Germline V gene lookup returns CDR1 SNHLY and CDR2 FYNNEI. CDR3 size: 13 residues. The CDR3 DNA sequence: TGTGCCAGCAGTGCAGGAGGGGCCTACGAGCAGTACTTC. Translation gives CASSAGGAYEQYF.

This chain links TRBV9 with TRBJ2-1; 8 bases match TRBD1. With 2 bases clipped from V and 4 bases from J, the junction kept 5 bases outside the gene matches. This CDR3 contains 15 residues. CDR1 and CDR2 from the germline V gene are SGDLS and YYNGEE. CDR3 region: CASSVGTGTYNEQFF. The CDR3 nucleotides are TGTGCCAGCAGCGTGGGGACAGGAACTTACAATGAGCAGTTCTTC.

This chain connects TRBV6-1 to TRBJ2-1; 7 bases fit TRBD1. The CDR3 loop spans 14 amino acids. The J segment lost 5 bases and the V segment lost 3 bases, leaving 4 bases of the junction unmatched. Germline CDR1 MNHNS, CDR2 SASEGT. This chain's CDR3 is CASSDGTVNNEQFF. In nucleotides, the CDR3 is TGTGCCAGCAGTGATGGGACAGTAAACAATGAGCAGTTCTTC.

The rearrangement uses TRBV30 and TRBJ2-7; a possible D gene is TRBD2 (6 bases). The CDR3 has 15 amino acids. Germline assignment: CDR1 GTSNPN and CDR2 SVGIG (reference sequence). V lost 2 bases and J 3 bases, leaving 17 bases between the germline ends. The CDR3 DNA is TGTGCCTGGAGTCCACGGAGGGTTTTGAACTACGAGCAGTACTTC. Its translation: CAWSPRRVLNYEQYF.

This chain connects TRBV6-5 to TRBJ1-2; possibly TRBD1 for D (5 bases). Germline-derived CDR1 and CDR2 are MNHEY and SVGAGI. The germline V and J ends were trimmed by 0 bases and 2 bases, with 10 bases remaining between them. There are 15 residues in the CDR3. Here the CDR3 DNA reads TGTGCCAGCAGTTACTCGACCGGGGCCAACTATGGCTACACCTTC. As protein: CASSYSTGANYGYTF.

The chain employs TRBV6-1 and TRBJ1-1; D gene unclear. The V gene lost 6 bases and the J gene lost 11 bases, with 16 bases spanning the gap. Germline CDR1 and CDR2: MNHNS and SASEGT. This CDR3 contains 12 residues. CDR3 bases: TGTGCCAGCAGCGTGGAACACACGGGCGCTTTCTTT. This encodes CASSVEHTGAFF.

Of note for this clone: Other DNA sequences of this sample code for an identical CDR3. The chain combines TRBV30 with TRBJ1-5; no firm D call. This CDR3 region has 13 residues. Germline CDR1 reads GTSNPN; CDR2 reads SVGIG (reference sequence). The V and J ends lost 1 base and 1 base respectively, with 5 bases between them. CDR3 DNA sequence: TGTGCCTGGAGTGGTGGGAGCAATCAGCCCCAGCATTTT. This gives the protein CAWSGGSNQPQHF.

The rearrangement links TRBV28 to TRBJ2-7; tentative D call: TRBD2 (6 bases). Germline lookup yields CDR1 MDHEN and CDR2 SYDVKM. The CDR3 loop spans 15 amino acids. V lost 2 bases, J lost 7 bases, and 18 bases lay in between. The CDR3 DNA follows: TGTGCCAGCAGTTTAATGGTTCGGGAGTTTTGGGAGCAGTACTTC. Encoded protein: CASSLMVREFWEQYF.

This sequence joins TRBV4-1 and TRBJ2-5; tentatively, D is TRBD1 (6 bases). Gene TRBJ2-7 matches the end of the DNA better, so the J call may be wrong. The CDR3 is 16 amino acids. Looked up from germline, CDR1 is MGHRA and CDR2 is YSYEKL. CDR3 amino acids: CASSQDWDPGAYEQYF. CDR3 bases: TGCGCCAGCAGCCAAGATTGGGACCCAGGGGCCTACGAGCAGTACTTC.

V usage is TRBV19 and J usage is TRBJ2-7; D gene unclear. With 4 bases removed from V and 7 bases from J, the gap between germline ends came to 14 bases. The germline V gene has CDR1 LNHDA and CDR2 SQIVND (reference sequence). The length of the CDR3 is 13 residues. The chain's CDR3 is CASSNRVGGEQYF. The CDR3 DNA reads TGTGCCAGTAGTAATAGGGTCGGCGGAGAGCAGTACTTC.

This clone has more than one count but fewer than ten. The V gene is TRBV4-2, the J gene TRBJ2-1, with 10 nucleotides matching TRBD2. The CDR3 is made up of 20 amino acids. The germline V gene encodes CDR1 LGHNA and CDR2 YNFKEQ. The ends lost 0 bases at V and 1 base at J; junction bases unmatched: 12. CDR3 coding DNA: TGTGCCAGCAGCCAAGATATAGGAGCGGGAGGGCTCATTTCCTACAATGAGCAGTTCTTC. Translating it yields CASSQDIGAGGLISYNEQFF.

The V gene is TRBV19, the J gene TRBJ2-7, with D unclear. The CDR3 covers 14 residues. The ends were cut back, 5 bases at V and 6 bases at J, with 17 bases in the middle. CDR1 and CDR2 from the germline V gene are LNHDA and SQIVND (reference sequence). CDR3 DNA: TGTGCCAGTAGTCCACACGACCGGCCGCCCGAGCAGTACTTC. As protein: CASSPHDRPPEQYF.

The chain combines TRBV2 with TRBJ1-4; D remains ambiguous. The CDR3 extends over 15 amino acids. Germline CDR1 is SNHLY and CDR2 is FYNNEI. V lost 3 bases, J lost 5 bases, and 13 bases lay in between. CDR3 region: CASSDGVSANEKLFF. As DNA, the CDR3 is TGTGCCAGCAGTGACGGGGTTTCGGCCAATGAAAAACTGTTTTTT.